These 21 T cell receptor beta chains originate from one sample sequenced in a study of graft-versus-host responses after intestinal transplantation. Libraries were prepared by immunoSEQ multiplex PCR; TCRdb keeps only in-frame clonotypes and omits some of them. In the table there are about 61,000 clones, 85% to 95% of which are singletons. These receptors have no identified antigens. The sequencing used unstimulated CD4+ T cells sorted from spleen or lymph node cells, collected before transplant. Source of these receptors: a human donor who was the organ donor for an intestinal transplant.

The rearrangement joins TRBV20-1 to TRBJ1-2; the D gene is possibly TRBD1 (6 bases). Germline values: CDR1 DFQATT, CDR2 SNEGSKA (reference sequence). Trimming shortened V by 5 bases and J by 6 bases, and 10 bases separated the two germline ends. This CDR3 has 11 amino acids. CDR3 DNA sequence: TGCAGTGCTCGACAGGTGAATGGCTACACCTTC. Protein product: CSARQVNGYTF.

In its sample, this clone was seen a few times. CDR3 protein: CASSTGQGVQKLFF. The CDR3 region has the DNA TGTGCCAGTAGTACGGGACAGGGGGTTCAAAAACTGTTTTTT. The V and J genes are TRBV19 and TRBJ1-4; 11 bases align to TRBD1. The CDR3 consists of 14 residues. Germline V gives CDR1 LNHDA, CDR2 SQIVND (reference sequence). J lost 9 bases, V lost 4 bases, and 4 bases had no gene match.

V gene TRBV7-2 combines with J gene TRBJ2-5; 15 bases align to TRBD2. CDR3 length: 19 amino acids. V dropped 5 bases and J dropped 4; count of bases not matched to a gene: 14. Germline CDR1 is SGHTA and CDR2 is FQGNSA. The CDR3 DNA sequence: TGTGCCAGCAGCCCTGGACTAGCGGGGGGGCCGGGAGTAGGAGAGACCCAGTACTTC. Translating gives CASSPGLAGGPGVGETQYF.

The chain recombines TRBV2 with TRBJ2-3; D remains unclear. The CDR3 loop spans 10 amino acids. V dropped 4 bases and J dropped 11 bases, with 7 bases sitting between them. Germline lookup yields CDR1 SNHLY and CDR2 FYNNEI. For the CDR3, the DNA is TGTGCCAGCAGTGTCCTGAAGCAGTATTTT. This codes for CASSVLKQYF.

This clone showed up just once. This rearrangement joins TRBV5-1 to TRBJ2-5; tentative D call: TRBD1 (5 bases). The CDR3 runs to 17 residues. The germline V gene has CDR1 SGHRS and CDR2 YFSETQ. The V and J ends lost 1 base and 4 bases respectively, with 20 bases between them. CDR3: CASSLNPAGLFTETQYF. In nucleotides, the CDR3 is TGCGCCAGCAGCTTGAACCCCGCAGGGTTATTCACAGAGACCCAGTACTTC.

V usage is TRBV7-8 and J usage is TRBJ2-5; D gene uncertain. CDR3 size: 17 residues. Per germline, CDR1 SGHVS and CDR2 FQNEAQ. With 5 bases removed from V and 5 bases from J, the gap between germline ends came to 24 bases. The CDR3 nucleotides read TGTGCCAGCAGCGTTAGGTCCCCCAGGAGCCCTCGGGAGACCCAGTACTTC. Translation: CASSVRSPRSPRETQYF.

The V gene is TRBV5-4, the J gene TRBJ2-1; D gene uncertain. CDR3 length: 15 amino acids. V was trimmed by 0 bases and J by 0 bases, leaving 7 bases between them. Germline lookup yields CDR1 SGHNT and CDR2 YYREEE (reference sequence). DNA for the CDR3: TGTGCCAGCAGCTTGGAATACTTCTCCTACAATGAGCAGTTCTTC. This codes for CASSLEYFSYNEQFF.

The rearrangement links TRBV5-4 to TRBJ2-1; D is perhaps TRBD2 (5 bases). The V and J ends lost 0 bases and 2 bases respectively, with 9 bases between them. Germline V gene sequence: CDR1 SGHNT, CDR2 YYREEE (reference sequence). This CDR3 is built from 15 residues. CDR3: CASSLGTGAYNEQFF. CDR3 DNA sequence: TGTGCCAGCAGCTTGGGGACTGGGGCCTACAATGAGCAGTTCTTC.

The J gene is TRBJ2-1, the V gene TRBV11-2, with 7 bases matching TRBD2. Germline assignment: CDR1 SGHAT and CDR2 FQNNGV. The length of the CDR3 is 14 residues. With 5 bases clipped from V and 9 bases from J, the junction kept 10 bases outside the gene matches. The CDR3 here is CASSPGWEGGEQFF. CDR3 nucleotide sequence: TGTGCCAGCAGCCCCGGGTGGGAGGGCGGTGAGCAGTTCTTC.

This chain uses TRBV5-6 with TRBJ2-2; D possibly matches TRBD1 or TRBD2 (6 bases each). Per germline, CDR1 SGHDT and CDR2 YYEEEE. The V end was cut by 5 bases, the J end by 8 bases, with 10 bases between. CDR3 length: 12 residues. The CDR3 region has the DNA TGTGCCAGCAGAAGGGGGGCGGGGGAGCTGTTTTTT. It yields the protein CASRRGAGELFF.

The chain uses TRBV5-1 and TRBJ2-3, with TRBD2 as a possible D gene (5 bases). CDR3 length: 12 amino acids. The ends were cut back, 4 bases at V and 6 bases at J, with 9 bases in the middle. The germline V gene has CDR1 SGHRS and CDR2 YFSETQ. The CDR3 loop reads CASSPEGDTQYF. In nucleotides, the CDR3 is TGCGCCAGCAGCCCCGAGGGTGATACGCAGTATTTT.

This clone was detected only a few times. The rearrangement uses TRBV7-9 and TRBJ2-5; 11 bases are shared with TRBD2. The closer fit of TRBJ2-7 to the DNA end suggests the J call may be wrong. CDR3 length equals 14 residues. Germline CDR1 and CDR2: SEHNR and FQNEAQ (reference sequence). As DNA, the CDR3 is TGTGCCAGCAGCTTGGGACTAGCGGCCTACGAGCAGTACTTC. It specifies CASSLGLAAYEQYF.

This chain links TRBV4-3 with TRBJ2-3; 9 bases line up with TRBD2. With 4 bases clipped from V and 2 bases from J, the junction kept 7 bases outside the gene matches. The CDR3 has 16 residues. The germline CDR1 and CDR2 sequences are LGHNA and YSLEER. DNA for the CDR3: TGCGCCAGCAGCCGGATGGCGGGGGGGACCACAGATACGCAGTATTTT. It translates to CASSRMAGGTTDTQYF.

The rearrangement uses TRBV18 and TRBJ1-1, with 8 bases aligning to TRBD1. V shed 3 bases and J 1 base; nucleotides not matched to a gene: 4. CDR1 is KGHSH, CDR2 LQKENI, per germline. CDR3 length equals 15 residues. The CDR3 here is CASSPNRGTNTEAFF. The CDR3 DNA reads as TGTGCCAGCTCACCGAACAGGGGGACGAACACTGAAGCTTTCTTT.

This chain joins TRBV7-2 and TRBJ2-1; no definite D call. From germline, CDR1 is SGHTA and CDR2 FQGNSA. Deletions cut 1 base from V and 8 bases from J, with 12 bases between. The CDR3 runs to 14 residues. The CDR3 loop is CASSLGLRLHEQFF. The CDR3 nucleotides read TGTGCCAGCAGCTTAGGTTTAAGGTTGCATGAGCAGTTCTTC.

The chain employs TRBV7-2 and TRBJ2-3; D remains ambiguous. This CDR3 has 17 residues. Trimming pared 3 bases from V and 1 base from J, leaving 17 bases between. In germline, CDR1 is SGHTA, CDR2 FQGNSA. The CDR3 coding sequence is TGTGCCAGCAGCTTTTCCCCACTCCAGCGACGCACAGATACGCAGTATTTT. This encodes CASSFSPLQRRTDTQYF.

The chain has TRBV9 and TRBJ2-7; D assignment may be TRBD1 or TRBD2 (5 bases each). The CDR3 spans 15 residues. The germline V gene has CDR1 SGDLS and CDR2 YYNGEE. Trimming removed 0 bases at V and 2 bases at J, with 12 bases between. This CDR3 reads CASSVGQGVPYEQYF. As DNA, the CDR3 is TGTGCCAGCAGCGTAGGGCAGGGAGTCCCCTACGAGCAGTACTTC.

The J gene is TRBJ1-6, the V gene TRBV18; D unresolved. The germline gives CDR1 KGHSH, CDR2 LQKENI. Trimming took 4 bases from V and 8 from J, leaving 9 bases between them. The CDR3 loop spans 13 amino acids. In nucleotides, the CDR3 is TGTGCCAGCTCACGGGGTGCAGATTCACCCCTCCACTTT. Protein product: CASSRGADSPLHF.

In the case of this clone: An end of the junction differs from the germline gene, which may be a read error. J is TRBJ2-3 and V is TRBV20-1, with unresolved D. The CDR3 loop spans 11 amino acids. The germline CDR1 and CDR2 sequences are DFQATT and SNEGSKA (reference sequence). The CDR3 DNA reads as TGCAGTGCTCGCCCTACAGACACGCAGTATTTT. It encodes CSARPTDTQYF.

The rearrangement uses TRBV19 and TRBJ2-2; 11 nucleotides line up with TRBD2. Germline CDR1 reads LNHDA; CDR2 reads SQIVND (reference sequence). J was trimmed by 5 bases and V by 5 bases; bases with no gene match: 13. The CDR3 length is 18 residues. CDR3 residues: CASSPRSGTSGRTGELFF. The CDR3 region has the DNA TGTGCCAGTAGTCCTAGGTCCGGGACTAGCGGAAGGACCGGGGAGCTGTTTTTT.

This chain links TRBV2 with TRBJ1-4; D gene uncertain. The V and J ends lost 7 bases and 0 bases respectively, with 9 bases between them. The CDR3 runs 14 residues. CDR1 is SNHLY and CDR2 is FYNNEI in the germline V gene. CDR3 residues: CASKGEPTNEKLFF. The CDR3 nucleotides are TGTGCCAGCAAGGGCGAGCCAACTAATGAAAAACTGTTTTTT. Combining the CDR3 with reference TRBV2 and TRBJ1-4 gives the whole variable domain EPEVTQTPSHQVTQMGQEVILRCVPISNHLYFYWYRQILGQKVEFLVSFYNNEISEKSEIFDDQFSVERPDGSNFTLKIRSTKLEDSAMYFCASKGEPTNEKLFFGSGTQLSVL.